The next 21 T cell receptor beta chains were all read from a single sample in a study of blood T cell repertoires in COVID-19. The protocol was immunoSEQ multiplex PCR, while the TCRdb copy is restricted to in-frame clones and leaves out a portion. The sample yields about 220,000 clones, roughly 75% seen once. The sample comprised peripheral blood. All receptors derive from a woman in her seventies with acute or convalescent COVID-19.

This chain uses TRBV18 with TRBJ1-1, with unresolved D. CDR3 length: 12 amino acids. Looked up from germline, CDR1 is KGHSH and CDR2 is LQKENI. Trimming left V 5 bases short and J 3 bases short, with 7 bases between. The CDR3 sequence: CASSSMYTEAFF. CDR3 sequence (DNA): TGTGCCAGCTCATCAATGTACACTGAAGCTTTCTTT.

The chain carries TRBV11-2 and TRBJ2-7, with D unresolved. Trimming took 3 bases from V and 3 from J, leaving 6 bases between them. This CDR3 contains 12 residues. The V gene's germline CDR1 is SGHAT and CDR2 FQNNGV. CDR3 DNA sequence: TGTGCCAGCAGCTTGGAGATCTACGAGCAGTACTTC. Residues: CASSLEIYEQYF.

The V gene is TRBV21-1, the J gene TRBJ2-3; TRBD1 reflects the table's D call only, with no check against the DNA. TRBV21-1 is noted as a pseudogene. The CDR3 spans 15 residues. The CDR3 sequence is CASNLRTGCTDTQYF. CDR3 bases: TGTGCCAGCAACCTAAGGACAGGTTGCACAGATACGCAGTATTTT.

The rearrangement uses TRBV10-3 and TRBJ2-7, with 12 bases that match TRBD2. The germline V gene has CDR1 ENHRY and CDR2 SYGVKD. This CDR3 is 15 amino acids long. J was trimmed by 1 base and V by 10 bases; bases with no gene match: 8. The CDR3: CATETTSGGSYEQYF. Here the CDR3 DNA reads TGTGCCACCGAGACGACTAGCGGGGGATCCTACGAGCAGTACTTC.

The CDR3 DNA reads as TGTGCCAGCAGTACAGGGGGAGGCAACTATGGCTACACCTTC. It specifies CASSTGGGNYGYTF. This sequence joins TRBV6-5 and TRBJ1-2; TRBD1 matches at 8 bases. The V gene's germline CDR1 is MNHEY and CDR2 SVGAGI. This CDR3 is 14 amino acids long. Unmatched junction bases numbered 4, after V lost 5 bases and J lost 2 bases.

For this clone: Compared with germline, one end of the junction differs, possibly owing to a read error. The chain carries TRBV29-1 and TRBJ1-1; 12 positions match TRBD1. The CDR3 is made up of 15 amino acids. Germline CDR1 is SQVTM and CDR2 is ANQGSEA. The CDR3 protein is CSVEGTGGRNTEAFF. CDR3 coding DNA: TGCAGCGTCGAAGGGACAGGGGGCCGGAACACTGAAGCTTTCTTT.

The CDR3 coding sequence is TGTGCCACCAGCAGAGACAGGGTTAATGAAAAACTGTTTTTT. Its translation: CATSRDRVNEKLFF. V usage is TRBV15 and J usage is TRBJ1-4, with a weak D call TRBD1 (5 bases). Per the germline V gene, CDR1 is LNHNV and CDR2 is YYDKDF (reference sequence). This CDR3 is 14 amino acids long. Trimming shortened V by 0 bases and J by 4 bases, and 6 bases separated the two germline ends.

The chain employs TRBV19 and TRBJ1-2; D is undetermined. V lost 1 base, J lost 0 bases, and 15 bases lay in between. Germline CDR1 reads LNHDA; CDR2 reads SQIVND (reference sequence). This CDR3 comprises 17 residues. For the CDR3, the DNA is TGTGCCAGTAGTATAGGGGCCGTGCTTCCGGCTAACTATGGCTACACCTTC. It yields the protein CASSIGAVLPANYGYTF.

V is TRBV14 and J is TRBJ1-2; no firm D call. The CDR3 spans 14 residues. Trimming removed 1 base from V and 4 bases from J, with 10 bases in between. Germline-derived CDR1 and CDR2 are SGHDN and FVKESK. CDR3 protein: CASSQVGESYGYTF. For the CDR3, the DNA is TGTGCCAGCAGCCAAGTCGGGGAAAGCTATGGCTACACCTTC.

The genes are TRBV7-9 and TRBJ1-1, with TRBD1 as a possible D gene (6 bases). V lost 5 bases and J lost 4, with 17 bases in between. Germline values: CDR1 SEHNR, CDR2 FQNEAQ (reference sequence). This CDR3 has 15 amino acids. The CDR3 reads CASSPIGGRGTEAFF. CDR3 DNA: TGTGCCAGCAGCCCTATCGGGGGGCGAGGCACTGAAGCTTTCTTT.

V and J are TRBV9 and TRBJ1-5; tentative D call: TRBD1 (5 bases). Germline lookup yields CDR1 SGDLS and CDR2 YYNGEE. V was shortened by 9 bases and J by 4 bases, with 11 bases between the two germline ends. The CDR3 is 12 amino acids. CDR3 amino acids: CAIRQTNQPQHF. CDR3 nucleotide sequence: TGTGCCATACGACAGACTAATCAGCCCCAGCATTTT.

The sample holds a few counts of this clone. The CDR3 loop is CSDHGNTEAFF. CDR3 bases: TGCAGTGACCACGGGAACACTGAAGCTTTCTTT. The V call is TRBV20-1, the J call TRBJ1-1; D ambiguous. Trimming removed 7 bases at V and 1 base at J, with 7 bases between. CDR3 length: 11 residues. Germline-derived CDR1 and CDR2 are DFQATT and SNEGSKA (reference sequence).

The rearrangement joins TRBV5-6 to TRBJ2-5; D may be TRBD1 (5 bases). CDR1 is SGHDT and CDR2 is YYEEEE in the germline V gene. This CDR3 has 16 amino acids. V dropped 1 base and J dropped 0 bases, with 13 bases sitting between them. The DNA for the CDR3 is TGTGCCAGCAGCTTGAGGACAACTTCGTACCAAGAGACCCAGTACTTC. This translates into CASSLRTTSYQETQYF. Supplemented by reference TRBV5-6 and TRBJ2-5, the full variable domain reads DAGVTQSPTHLIKTRGQQVTLRCSPKSGHDTVSWYQQALGQGPQFIFQYYEEEERQRGNFPDRFSGHQFPNYSSELNVNALLLGDSALYLCASSLRTTSYQETQYFGPGTRLLVL.

The V gene is TRBV24-1, the J gene TRBJ1-5; TRBD1 matches 9 bases. V was clipped by 4 bases and J by 1 base; unmatched bases: 4. The CDR3 runs 16 residues. Per the germline V gene, CDR1 is KGHDR and CDR2 is SFDVKD. CDR3 DNA sequence: TGTGCCACCAGTGACCCCGGACAGGGGAGCAATCAGCCCCAGCATTTT. Amino acid sequence: CATSDPGQGSNQPQHF.

The V call is TRBV10-3, the J call TRBJ2-2, with D possibly being TRBD2 (5 bases). The CDR3 length is 12 residues. V was pared by 11 bases and J by 4 bases, with 11 bases between. Germline CDR1 ENHRY, CDR2 SYGVKD. The CDR3 spells CAVTGVTGELFF. CDR3 bases: TGTGCCGTTACCGGGGTCACCGGGGAGCTGTTTTTT.

The V gene is TRBV10-3, the J gene TRBJ1-6; D is perhaps TRBD1 (5 bases). The germline V gene has CDR1 ENHRY and CDR2 SYGVKD. V was cut by 4 bases and J by 7 bases, with 5 bases left in between. CDR3 length equals 12 residues. CDR3 bases: TGTGCCATCAGTGCAGGGAATTCACCCCTCCACTTT. Its translation: CAISAGNSPLHF.

This chain uses TRBV2 with TRBJ1-2, with 8 bases aligning to TRBD1. CDR1 is SNHLY and CDR2 is FYNNEI in the germline V gene. The CDR3 is made up of 12 amino acids. Trimming cost V 7 bases and J 7 bases; bases outside gene matches: 5. CDR3 coding DNA: TGTGCCAGCAACAACAGGGGGGGTGGCTACACCTTC. This gives the protein CASNNRGGGYTF.

This rearrangement joins TRBV6-5 to TRBJ1-1; tentatively, D is TRBD1 (5 bases). This CDR3 region has 14 residues. Germline loops: CDR1 MNHEY, CDR2 SVGAGI. The V end lost 6 bases, the J end lost 1 base, and 12 bases lay between the germline ends. CDR3 nucleotides: TGTGCCAGCAGCCGCTTCAGGGAGAACACTGAAGCTTTCTTT. Translation gives CASSRFRENTEAFF.

The genes are TRBV18 and TRBJ2-2, with a tentative D call TRBD1 (6 bases). Germline V gene data show CDR1 as KGHSH and CDR2 as LQKENI. This CDR3 region has 14 residues. V shed 1 base and J shed 7 bases, with 10 bases lying between them. DNA for the CDR3: TGTGCCAGCTCACCACTGCCAGGGGTCGGGGAGCTGTTTTTT. Translation: CASSPLPGVGELFF. Based on the CDR3 plus reference TRBV18 and TRBJ2-2, the full variable domain is NAGVMQNPRHLVRRRGQEARLRCSPMKGHSHVYWYRQLPEEGLKFMVYLQKENIIDESGMPKERFSAEFPKEGPSILRIQQVVRGDSAAYFCASSPLPGVGELFFGEGSRLTVL.

The chain links TRBV6-5 to TRBJ2-7, with D maybe TRBD1 (5 bases). The CDR3 sequence is 11 residues long. Deletions cut 4 bases from V and 7 bases from J, with 8 bases between. Looked up from germline, CDR1 is MNHEY and CDR2 is SVGAGI. In nucleotides, the CDR3 is TGTGCCAGCAGTTTTCGACAGGAGCAGTACTTC. Amino acid sequence: CASSFRQEQYF.

The rearrangement joins TRBV11-2 to TRBJ2-3; 7 bases are shared with TRBD2. Per germline, CDR1 SGHAT and CDR2 FQNNGV. V lost 3 bases to trimming and J lost 11 bases; unmatched junction nucleotides: 8. This CDR3 is built from 13 residues. CDR3 coding DNA: TGTGCCAGCAGCTTGGGGGGGATACGAAAGCAGTATTTT. Amino acid sequence: CASSLGGIRKQYF.